This T cell receptor (beta chain) was captured in a study of CD8+CD57+ T cells in acquired aplastic anemia. Notes on the study in general: Sharing between patients and controls was observed for twenty-nine CD8+ CDR3 sequences.

Turning to this clonotype: Its antigen is not known.

This CDR3 is built from 15 residues. Germline CDR1 and CDR2: MGHDK and SYGVNS. V was cut by 7 bases and J by 4 bases, with 19 bases left in between. TCR beta VDJ and CDR3 were profiled, and genomic DNA was the template. Via MiXCR, TCRdb re-called the reads, giving one row per CDR3 protein. The sample lists about 220,000 distinct CDR3 sequences, about 37% occurring once. The sequence derives from a human donor in good health, serving as a control. The chain links TRBV25-1 to TRBJ2-5, with D possibly matching TRBD1 (5 bases). Sequenced sample: sorted CD4+, CD8+, or CD8+CD57+ T cells (not recorded which) from PBMCs. Here the CDR3 DNA reads TGTGCCAGCACTGGGGCCGGCTTACCGGTAGAGACCCAGTACTTC. Its translation: CASTGAGLPVETQYF.